This is a list of T cell receptor delta chains from one sample in a study of Vδ1+ human thymocytes. TCRdb made new clone calls on the multiplex PCR reads using CATT. The data show around 76,000 delta-chain clones, with approximately 30% seen just once and under 0.3% held by the top ten. Source material: Vdelta1+ gamma-delta thymocytes from the thymus. The receptors shown here come from a boy in the first two years of life who had congenital heart surgery. Each CDR3 is given with its conserved first and last residue. The D gene is left open where the match is weak. Some rows mark clone size as missing; the rest say once, few, many or name a class of expanded clone.

size: few
D: TRDD3
V: TRDV1
J: TRDJ1
CDR3: CALGDTGWGIQVTDKLIF
DNA: TGTGCTCTTGGGGATACAGGATGGGGGATACAGGTCACCGATAAACTCATCTTT

size: NA
D: TRDD3
V: TRDV1
J: TRDJ1
CDR3: CALGEPSLKLLGDTRIDKLIF
DNA: TGTGCTCTTGGGGAACCGTCCCTAAAATTACTGGGGGATACGCGTATCGATAAACTCATCTTT

size: NA
D: TRDD3
V: TRDV1
J: TRDJ1
CDR3: CALGEPFLRRATGGYPSRTAKLIF
DNA: TGTGCTCTTGGGGAACCTTTCCTACGGAGGGCCACTGGGGGATACCCATCAAGGACCGCTAAACTCATCTTT

size: NA
D: TRDD3
V: TRDV1
J: TRDJ2
CDR3: CALGVLGDALTAQLFF
DNA: TGTGCTCTTGGGGTACTGGGGGACGCTTTGACAGCACAACTCTTCTTT

size: NA
D: TRDD3
V: TRDV1
J: TRDJ1
CDR3: CALGELRGVPRTVLGDTRYTDKLIF
DNA: TGTGCTCTTGGGGAACTGAGAGGCGTTCCCAGAACTGTACTGGGGGATACCCGGTACACCGATAAACTCATCTTT

size: few
D: TRDD3
V: TRDV1
J: TRDJ1
CDR3: CALGELALLELGDPYTDKLIF
DNA: TGTGCTCTTGGGGAACTAGCCCTACTTGAGCTGGGGGACCCGTACACCGATAAACTCATCTTT

size: few
D: TRDD3
V: TRDV1
J: TRDJ1
CDR3: CALGPLLPPRLLGDTSDKLIF
DNA: TGTGCTCTTGGTCCTCTCTTGCCCCCCAGACTTCTGGGGGATACTTCCGATAAACTCATCTTT

size: NA
D: TRDD3
V: TRDV1
J: TRDJ1
CDR3: CALGELGPTVWGYAVESGKLIF
DNA: TGTGCTCTTGGGGAACTTGGGCCCACGGTTTGGGGATACGCGGTCGAGTCGGGTAAACTCATCTTT

size: NA
D: TRDD3
V: TRDV2
J: TRDJ3
CDR3: CACPENNWGIWDTRQMFF
DNA: TGTGCCTGCCCTGAAAATAACTGGGGGATATGGGACACCCGACAGATGTTTTTC

size: few
D: TRDD3
V: TRDV1
J: TRDJ1
CDR3: CALGEPESTGRTGGYWADKLIF
DNA: TGTGCTCTTGGGGAACCTGAGTCTACGGGCCGTACTGGGGGATACTGGGCCGATAAACTCATCTTT

size: NA
D: TRDD3
V: TRDV1
J: TRDJ1
CDR3: CALGERTSLGGFLYTDKLIF
DNA: TGTGCTCTTGGGGAACGTACTTCCCTTGGGGGATTCCTGTACACCGATAAACTCATCTTT

size: NA
D: TRDD3
V: TRDV1
J: TRDJ1
CDR3: CALGECTLGVAGVRSGYTDKLIF
DNA: TGTGCTCTTGGGGAATGTACTCTGGGGGTCGCTGGGGTGAGATCCGGGTACACCGATAAACTCATCTTT

size: NA
D: TRDD3
V: TRDV1
J: TRDJ1
CDR3: CALGLRLIGGIRDTDKLIF
DNA: TGTGCTCTTGGGTTACGACTCATTGGGGGGATACGGGACACCGATAAACTCATCTTT

size: NA
D: NA
V: TRDV1
J: TRDJ1
CDR3: CALGEREGGFYTDKLIF
DNA: TGTGCTCTTGGGGAAAGGGAAGGTGGATTCTACACCGATAAACTCATCTTT

size: few
D: NA
V: TRDV1
J: TRDJ1
CDR3: CALGELESLLPVYPDKLIF
DNA: TGTGCTCTTGGGGAACTAGAGTCCCTCCTACCTGTCTACCCCGATAAACTCATCTTT

size: few
D: TRDD3
V: TRDV1
J: TRDJ1
CDR3: CALGEAPTLGDELKLIF
DNA: TGTGCTCTTGGGGAAGCTCCTACCCTGGGGGATGAGCTTAAACTCATCTTT

size: NA
D: TRDD3
V: TRDV1
J: TRDJ1
CDR3: CALGELVSFSYDWGTHTDKLIF
DNA: TGTGCTCTTGGGGAACTAGTCTCGTTTTCCTACGACTGGGGGACCCACACCGATAAACTCATCTTT

size: NA
D: TRDD3
V: TRDV1
J: TRDJ1
CDR3: CALSVLRPTGGYRGYKLIF
DNA: TGTGCTCTCTCGGTGCTTCGCCCCACTGGGGGATATCGAGGCTATAAACTCATCTTT

size: NA
D: NA
V: TRDV1
J: TRDJ1
CDR3: CALGELTSYLPLTGGTAGKLIF
DNA: TGTGCTCTTGGGGAACTAACTTCCTACCTTCCTTTAACTGGGGGCACTGCCGGTAAACTCATCTTT

size: few
D: NA
V: TRDV1
J: TRDJ1
CDR3: CALGVLDGPWEPYTDKLIF
DNA: TGTGCTCTTGGGGTTCTAGATGGACCCTGGGAGCCGTACACCGATAAACTCATCTTT

size: NA
D: TRDD2
V: TRDV1
J: TRDJ1
CDR3: CALGDPLPSALGLGTDKLIF
DNA: TGTGCTCTTGGGGATCCCCTTCCTAGTGCCTTGGGGTTGGGGACCGATAAACTCATCTTT

size: NA
D: TRDD2
V: TRDV1
J: TRDJ1
CDR3: CALGELGLPTRWGLRKLIF
DNA: TGTGCTCTTGGGGAGCTCGGCCTTCCTACGAGATGGGGGCTTCGAAAACTCATCTTT

size: NA
D: TRDD3
V: TRDV1
J: TRDJ1
CDR3: CALGEPPSFRSLLLGDTRGQGGDKLIF
DNA: TGTGCTCTTGGGGAACCCCCCTCGTTCCGCAGCCTTTTACTGGGGGATACCAGGGGTCAGGGGGGCGATAAACTCATCTTT

size: NA
D: NA
V: TRDV1
J: TRDJ1
CDR3: CALGVFPWAEGKLIF
DNA: TGTGCTCTTGGGGTTTTTCCTTGGGCTGAGGGTAAACTCATCTTT

size: few
D: NA
V: TRDV1
J: TRDJ1
CDR3: CALGDRPGDPDKLIF
DNA: TGTGCTCTTGGGGACCGCCCGGGGGACCCCGATAAACTCATCTTT

size: few
D: TRDD3
V: TRDV1
J: TRDJ1
CDR3: CALGELRSFPGGYPYTDKLIF
DNA: TGTGCTCTTGGGGAACTACGATCTTTCCCCGGGGGATACCCCTACACCGACAAACTCATCTTT

size: few
D: NA
V: TRDV1
J: TRDJ1
CDR3: CALGESLAGDKLIF
DNA: TGTGCTCTTGGGGAATCTTTGGCGGGGGATAAACTCATCTTT

size: NA
D: TRDD2
V: TRDV1
J: TRDJ1
CDR3: CALGELGLPTFSYGNYTDKLIF
DNA: TGTGCTCTTGGGGAACTTGGCCTTCCTACGTTTTCGTACGGGAATTACACCGATAAACTCATCTTT

size: NA
D: NA
V: TRDV1
J: TRDJ1
CDR3: CALGLRFPPGDKLIF
DNA: TGTGCTCTTGGCCTACGCTTCCCCCCGGGCGATAAACTCATCTTT

size: few
D: TRDD3
V: TRDV1
J: TRDJ1
CDR3: CALGEPPYGLGDMSLYTDKLIF
DNA: TGTGCTCTTGGGGAACCCCCCTACGGATTGGGGGATATGTCTTTATACACCGATAAACTCATCTTT

size: few
D: NA
V: TRDV1
J: TRDJ1
CDR3: CALGGRLPPYWADKLIF
DNA: TGTGCTCTTGGGGGGCGCCTTCCCCCCTACTGGGCCGATAAACTCATCTTT

size: few
D: NA
V: TRDV1
J: TRDJ1
CDR3: CALGDRSYNTDKLIF
DNA: TGTGCTCTTGGGGACCGATCCTACAACACCGATAAACTCATCTTT

size: NA
D: NA
V: TRDV1
J: TRDJ1
CDR3: CALGELSYRGDIPDKLIF
DNA: TGTGCTCTTGGGGAACTTTCCTACCGGGGGGATATTCCCGATAAACTCATCTTT

size: few
D: NA
V: TRDV1
J: TRDJ1
CDR3: CALGKGASYGYWGYTDKLIF
DNA: TGTGCTCTTGGGAAGGGGGCTTCCTACGGGTACTGGGGCTACACCGATAAACTCATCTTT

size: NA
D: TRDD3
V: TRDV1
J: TRDJ1
CDR3: CALGDPTFLWGILTDKLIF
DNA: TGTGCTCTTGGGGATCCGACTTTCCTCTGGGGGATCCTAACCGATAAACTCATCTTT

size: few
D: TRDD3
V: TRDV1
J: TRDJ1
CDR3: CALGELCRTGDHTDKLIF
DNA: TGTGCTCTTGGGGAACTGTGCAGAACTGGGGATCACACCGATAAACTCATCTTT

size: NA
D: NA
V: TRDV1
J: TRDJ1
CDR3: CALGEPYPTDKLIF
DNA: TGTGCTCTTGGGGAACCCTACCCAACCGATAAACTCATCTTT